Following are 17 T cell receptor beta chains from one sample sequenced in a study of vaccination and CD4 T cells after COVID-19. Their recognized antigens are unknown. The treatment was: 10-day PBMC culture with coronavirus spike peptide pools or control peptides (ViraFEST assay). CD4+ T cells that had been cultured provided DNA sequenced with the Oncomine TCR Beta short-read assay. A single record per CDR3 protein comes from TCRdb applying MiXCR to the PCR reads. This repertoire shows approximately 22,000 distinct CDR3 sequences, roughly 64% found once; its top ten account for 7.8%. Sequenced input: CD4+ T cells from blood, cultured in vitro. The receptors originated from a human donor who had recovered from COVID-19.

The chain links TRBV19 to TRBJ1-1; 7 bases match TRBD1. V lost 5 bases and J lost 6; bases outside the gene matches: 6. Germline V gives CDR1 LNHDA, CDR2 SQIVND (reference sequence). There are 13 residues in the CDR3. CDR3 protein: CASSENRGSEAFF. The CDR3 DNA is TGTGCCAGTAGTGAAAACAGGGGATCTGAAGCTTTCTTT.

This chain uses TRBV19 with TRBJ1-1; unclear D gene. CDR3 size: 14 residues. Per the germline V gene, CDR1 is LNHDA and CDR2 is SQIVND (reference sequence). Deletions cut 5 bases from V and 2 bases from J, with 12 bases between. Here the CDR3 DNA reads TGTGCCAGTAGTCGAGACATGAAAAACACTGAAGCTTTCTTT. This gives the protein CASSRDMKNTEAFF.

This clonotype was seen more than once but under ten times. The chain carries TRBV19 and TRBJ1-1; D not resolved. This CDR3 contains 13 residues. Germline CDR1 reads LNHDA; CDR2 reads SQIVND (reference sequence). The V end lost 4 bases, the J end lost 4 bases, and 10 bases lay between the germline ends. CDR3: CASSRVGGTEAFF. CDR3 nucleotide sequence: TGTGCCAGTAGTAGGGTCGGTGGCACTGAAGCTTTCTTT. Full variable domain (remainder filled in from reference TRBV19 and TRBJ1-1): DGGITQSPKYLFRKEGQNVTLSCEQNLNHDAMYWYRQDPGQGLRLIYYSQIVNDFQKGDIAEGYSVSREKKESFPLTVTSAQKNPTAFYLCASSRVGGTEAFFGQGTRLTVV.

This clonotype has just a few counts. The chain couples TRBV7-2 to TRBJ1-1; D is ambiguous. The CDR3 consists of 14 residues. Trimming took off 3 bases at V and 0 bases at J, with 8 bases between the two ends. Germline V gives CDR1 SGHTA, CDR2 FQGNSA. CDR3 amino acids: CASSLGGMNTEAFF. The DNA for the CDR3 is TGTGCCAGCAGCTTGGGCGGAATGAACACTGAAGCTTTCTTT.

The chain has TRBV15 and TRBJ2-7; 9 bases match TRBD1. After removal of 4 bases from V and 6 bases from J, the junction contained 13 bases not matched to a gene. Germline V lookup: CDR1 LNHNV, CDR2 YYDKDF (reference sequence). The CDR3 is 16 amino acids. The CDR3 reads CATSKARGTGSLEQYF. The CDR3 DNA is TGTGCCACCAGCAAGGCGCGGGGGACAGGGAGTCTCGAGCAGTACTTC. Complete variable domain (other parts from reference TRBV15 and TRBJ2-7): DAMVIQNPRYQVTQFGKPVTLSCSQTLNHNVMYWYQQKSSQAPKLLFHYYDKDFNNEADTPDNFQSRRPNTSFCFLDIRSPGLGDTAMYLCATSKARGTGSLEQYFGPGTRLTVT.

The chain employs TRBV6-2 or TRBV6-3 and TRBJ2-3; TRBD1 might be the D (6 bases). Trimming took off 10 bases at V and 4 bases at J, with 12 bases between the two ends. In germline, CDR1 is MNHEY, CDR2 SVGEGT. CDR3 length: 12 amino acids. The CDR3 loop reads CAIRGPADTQYF. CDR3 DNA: TGTGCCATCAGGGGACCGGCAGATACGCAGTATTTT.

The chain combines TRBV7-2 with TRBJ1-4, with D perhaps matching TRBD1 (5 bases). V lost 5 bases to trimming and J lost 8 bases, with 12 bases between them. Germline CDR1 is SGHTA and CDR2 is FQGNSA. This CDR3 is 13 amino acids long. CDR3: CASSRDGWEKLFF. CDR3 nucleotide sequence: TGTGCCAGCAGCCGGGACGGCTGGGAAAAACTGTTTTTT.

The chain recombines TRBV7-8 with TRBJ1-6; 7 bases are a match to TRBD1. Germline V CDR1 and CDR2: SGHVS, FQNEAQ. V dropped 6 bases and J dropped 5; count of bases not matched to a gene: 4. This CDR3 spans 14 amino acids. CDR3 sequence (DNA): TGTGCCAGCAGGGGGGGACAGAATAATTCACCCCTCCACTTT. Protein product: CASRGGQNNSPLHF.

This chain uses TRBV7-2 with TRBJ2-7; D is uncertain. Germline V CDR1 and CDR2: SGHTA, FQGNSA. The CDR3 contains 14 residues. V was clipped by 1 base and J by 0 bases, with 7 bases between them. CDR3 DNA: TGTGCCAGCAGCTTAGGTGTGCTCTCCTACGAGCAGTACTTC. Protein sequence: CASSLGVLSYEQYF.

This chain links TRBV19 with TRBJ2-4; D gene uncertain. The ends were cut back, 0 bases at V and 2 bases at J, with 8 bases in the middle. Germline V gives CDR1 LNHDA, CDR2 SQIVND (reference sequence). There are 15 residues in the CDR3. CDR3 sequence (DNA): TGTGCCAGTAGTATAGATCGGAGAACCAAAAACATTCAGTACTTC. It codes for CASSIDRRTKNIQYF. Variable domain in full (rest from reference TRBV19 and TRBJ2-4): DGGITQSPKYLFRKEGQNVTLSCEQNLNHDAMYWYRQDPGQGLRLIYYSQIVNDFQKGDIAEGYSVSREKKESFPLTVTSAQKNPTAFYLCASSIDRRTKNIQYFGAGTRLSVL.

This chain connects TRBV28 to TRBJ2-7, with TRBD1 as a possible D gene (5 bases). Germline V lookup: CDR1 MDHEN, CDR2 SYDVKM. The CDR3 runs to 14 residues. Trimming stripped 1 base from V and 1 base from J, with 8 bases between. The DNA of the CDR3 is TGTGCCAGCAGTTTATCAGGGCCGTCCTACGAGCAGTACTTC. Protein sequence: CASSLSGPSYEQYF. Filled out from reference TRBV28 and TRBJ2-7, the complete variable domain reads DVKVTQSSRYLVKRTGEKVFLECVQDMDHENMFWYRQDPGLGLRLIYFSYDVKMKEKGDIPEGYSVSREKKERFSLILESASTNQTSMYLCASSLSGPSYEQYFGPGTRLTVT.

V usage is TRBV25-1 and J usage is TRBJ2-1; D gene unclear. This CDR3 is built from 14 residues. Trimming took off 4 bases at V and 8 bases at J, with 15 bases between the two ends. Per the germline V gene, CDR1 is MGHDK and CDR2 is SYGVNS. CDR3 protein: CASSVGSPIDEQFF. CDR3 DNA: TGTGCCAGCAGTGTAGGGTCCCCGATCGATGAGCAGTTCTTC.

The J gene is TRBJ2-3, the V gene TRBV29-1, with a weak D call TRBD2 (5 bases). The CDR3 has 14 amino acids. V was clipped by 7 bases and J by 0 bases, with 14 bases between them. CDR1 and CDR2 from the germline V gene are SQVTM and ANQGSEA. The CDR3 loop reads CSATHSVSTDTQYF. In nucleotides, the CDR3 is TGCAGCGCAACCCATAGCGTTAGCACAGATACGCAGTATTTT.

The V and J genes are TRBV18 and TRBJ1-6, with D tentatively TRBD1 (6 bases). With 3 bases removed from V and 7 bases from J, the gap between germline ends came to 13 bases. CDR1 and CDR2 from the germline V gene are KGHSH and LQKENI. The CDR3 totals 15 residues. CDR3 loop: CASSPGDGTNSPLHF. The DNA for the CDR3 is TGTGCCAGCTCACCGGGGGACGGGACAAATTCACCCCTCCACTTT.

CDR3 sequence reads: CASKYGGAGTDTQYF. CDR3 coding DNA: TGTGCCAGCAAATACGGGGGAGCGGGCACAGATACGCAGTATTTT. V is TRBV6-1 and J is TRBJ2-3, with D maybe TRBD2 (6 bases). This CDR3 comprises 15 residues. CDR1 is MNHNS, CDR2 SASEGT, per germline. V lost 7 bases and J 1 base, leaving 15 bases between the germline ends.

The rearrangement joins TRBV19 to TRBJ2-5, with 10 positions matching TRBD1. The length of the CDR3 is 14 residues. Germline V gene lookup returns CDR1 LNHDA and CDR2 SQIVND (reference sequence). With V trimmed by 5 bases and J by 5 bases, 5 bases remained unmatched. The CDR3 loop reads CASSPWTGGETQYF. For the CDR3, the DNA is TGTGCCAGTAGTCCCTGGACAGGGGGGGAGACCCAGTACTTC.

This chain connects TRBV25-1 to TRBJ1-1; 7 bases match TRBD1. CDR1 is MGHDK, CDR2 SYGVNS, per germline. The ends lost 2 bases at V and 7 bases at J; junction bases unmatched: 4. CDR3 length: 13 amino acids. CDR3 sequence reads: CASSEPWDSEAFF. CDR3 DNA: TGTGCCAGCAGTGAACCCTGGGACAGTGAAGCTTTCTTT.